This T cell receptor (beta chain) was documented in a study of cytomegalovirus exposure and HLA in healthy donors (dated by TCRdb to the late 2010s). Regarding the complete study: The 666 repertoires of the first cohort and the roughly 110 validation repertoires were produced on the same platform, according to a later analysis. The study was designed to test whether signatures of past pathogen exposure could be identified by cataloging public T cell receptors. Besides the first cohort of 500 to 700 subjects, a separate validation cohort made up of 120 different subjects was used. To predict cytomegalovirus infection status, the study brought together high-throughput TCR immunosequencing, statistical association of individual TCRs with disease status, and machine learning.

Concerning this clone itself: No antigen is known for it. No per-base quality is available; no much larger clone lies one base away.

The donors were included in the validation cohort of 90 to 150 subjects, a group kept apart from the roughly 670-subject first cohort. The CDR3 goes from the cysteine to the phenylalanine over 15 residues. Only CDR3 DNA remains: 45 bases, in frame from the first base. CDR1 is given as MNHEY and CDR2 as SMNVEV, both from the germline V gene (reference sequence). V gives up 8 bases and J gives up 1 base, and the segment between their germline ends measures 16 bases. Overall results and qualifications from the work: The authors suggested that the approach could potentially be generalized to other disease states and immunological phenotypes. The study gave a list of some 150 TCR beta chains associated with cytomegalovirus. The classifier was reported to diagnose cytomegalovirus status with high specificity and sensitivity in both the original and validation cohorts. In vitro tests confirmed that three of the cytomegalovirus-associated TCR beta chains recognize cytomegalovirus antigens. The validation cohort had no HLA typing available for a later analysis, so co-occurrence within that cohort was assessed over all 120 or so repertoires. Most TCR sequences were observed very rarely across donors, whereas some public TCRs were present in many individuals. A later analysis found that TCRs clustered in the first cohort also tended to co-occur in the roughly 120 validation repertoires, with approximately 94% of cluster scores above 0.

The library came from the immunoSEQ multiplex PCR assay. The published analysis was carried out like this. A statistical classification framework was built for diagnosing cytomegalovirus status from the catalog of TCR beta chain sequences. In TCRdb, the immuneACCESS table is reduced to in-frame sequences with V and J assigned. These tables do not hold every clone; where another copy was compared, an unresolved V gene accounts for under half, and the others remain unexplained. That table furnishes V, J and clone size, whereas the DNA furnished D and trimming. Here the sample has around 220,000 clones; 88% occur a single time. Of the sample, approximately 2.9% is held by the ten largest clones.

The receptor comes from a woman under 30 in good health and CMV-seronegative. Sequencing used PBMCs. Recombination linked TRBV27 to TRBJ2-3, with TRBD2 as a weak D call on 5 bases. The CDR3 region: CASGPWEIRTDTQYF. The DNA reads as follows: TGTGCCAGCGGCCCTTGGGAGATCCGCACAGATACGCAGTATTTT.